The clone carrying this TCR beta chain was observed at least ten times. Antigen: not known. This sample stems from a study of beta chain features in type 1 diabetes. Broader study findings: TCRB CDR3 length was moderately but significantly reduced in all four CD4+ subsets of Type 1 diabetes patients.

Sequenced material consisted of expressed TCRB transcripts (all of the isolated RNA was reverse transcribed). Clones were read by immunoSEQ multiplex PCR, and TCRdb kept only the in-frame ones, dropping some. This sample carries almost 350,000 clones, approximately 9.9% of them seen once, and the ten largest clones take about 1%. CDR3 length: 14 residues. Germline loops: CDR1 SGHRS, CDR2 YFSETQ. Trimming removed 1 base at V and 3 bases at J, with 11 bases between. The chain uses TRBV5-1 and TRBJ2-7, with unresolved D. The origin of this receptor is a man aged 25 to 40 with type 1 diabetes. Sequencing was done on a sample of central memory CD4+ T cells from blood. The CDR3 here is CASSLTAASYEQYF. CDR3 in DNA: TGCGCCAGCAGCTTGACGGCAGCTAGCTACGAGCAGTACTTC.